Listed below are T cell receptor beta chains from one sample, sequenced in a study of post-analysis software for immune sequencing data. TCRdb redid the calling of the PCR reads with MiXCR, one entry per CDR3 protein. The sample lists approximately 440,000 distinct CDR3 sequences; less than 45% were seen once. Specimen: blood. All receptors derive from a girl between 10 and 17 years old with multiple sclerosis. Each CDR3 is given with its conserved first and last residue. The D gene is left open where the match is weak. Where a row states a size, it is once, few, many or the class of an expanded clone; other rows omit it.

J,length,V,D,size,DNA,CDR3
TRBJ2-3,15,TRBV7-2,NA,few,TGTGCCAGCAGCCCGGACTTTGAGAGCACAGATACGCAGTATTTT,CASSPDFESTDTQYF
TRBJ2-5,11,TRBV2,NA,NA,TGTGCCAGCAGGAAAGGAGAGACCCAGTACTTC,CASRKGETQYF
TRBJ2-3,17,TRBV10-3,NA,few,TGTGCCATCCTACCAGCCGACTTCGGGGGCGGCACAGATACGCAGTATTTT,CAILPADFGGGTDTQYF
TRBJ2-1,20,TRBV12-3/TRBV12-4,TRBD2,NA,TGTGCCAGCAGTTTAGGTTATAGGACTAGCGACCCGTCTAATCACGATGAGCAGTTCTTC,CASSLGYRTSDPSNHDEQFF
TRBJ1-5,12,TRBV9,NA,NA,TGTGCCAGCAGCGCAGAACAGGGTACCCAGCATTTT,CASSAEQGTQHF
TRBJ1-2,16,TRBV28,TRBD1,NA,TGTGCCAGCAGTTTCGGGACAGGGGGCGGCCGGGGTGGCTACACCTTC,CASSFGTGGGRGGYTF
TRBJ2-1,17,TRBV28,TRBD1,NA,TGTGCCAGCAGTAACCGGACAGGGATAATCACCTACAATGAGCAGTTCTTC,CASSNRTGIITYNEQFF
TRBJ1-2,12,TRBV29-1,NA,NA,TGCAGCGACGATACAGGGACCGGTGGCTACACCTTC,CSDDTGTGGYTF
TRBJ2-1,16,TRBV29-1,TRBD2,NA,TGCAGCGTTGGGTCTAGCGGGAGTGGTTCCTACAATGAGCAGTTCTTC,CSVGSSGSGSYNEQFF
TRBJ1-2,14,TRBV24-1,TRBD1,NA,TGTGCCACCAGTGCGACAGGGAACCCCTATGGCTACACCTTC,CATSATGNPYGYTF
TRBJ1-1,15,TRBV7-9,NA,once,TGTGCCAGCGGCCCACAGGTACTCCTGAACACTGAAGCTTTCTTT,CASGPQVLLNTEAFF
TRBJ1-1,13,TRBV7-2,NA,NA,TGTGCCAGCAGCTATGACTTGGACACTGAAGCTTTCTTT,CASSYDLDTEAFF
TRBJ2-7,13,TRBV29-1,TRBD2,few,TGCAGCGTCCGGGGGACTACAGCTAGCGAGCAGTACTTC,CSVRGTTASEQYF
TRBJ2-1,14,TRBV7-2,TRBD2,NA,TGTGCCAGCAGCTGTTGGGACTACGGTTATGAGCAGTTCTTC,CASSCWDYGYEQFF
TRBJ2-3,13,TRBV20-1,NA,few,TGCAGTGCTAGTCTAGCTGGCGCAGATACGCAGTATTTT,CSASLAGADTQYF
TRBJ2-1,18,TRBV12-3/TRBV12-4,TRBD2,NA,TGTGCCAGCAGTCCGAGGGGGATAGGGACTAGCATAAACAATGAGCAGTTCTTC,CASSPRGIGTSINNEQFF
TRBJ2-4,17,TRBV6-1,NA,NA,TGTGCCAGCAGTCCCCGATACGGGGACGTCACCAAAAACATTCAGTACTTC,CASSPRYGDVTKNIQYF
TRBJ2-7,14,TRBV29-1,TRBD1,NA,TGCAGCGTTTCTGACAGGGGGCCATCCTACGAGCAGTACTTC,CSVSDRGPSYEQYF
TRBJ2-1,19,TRBV24-1,NA,NA,TGTGCCACCAGTGATACAGGCAACACGGGACCCTTCTCCTACAATGAGCAGTTCTTC,CATSDTGNTGPFSYNEQFF
TRBJ1-4,14,TRBV6-5,TRBD1,NA,TGTGCCAGCAGTTTACAGGGGTTTCGTGAAAAACTGTTTTTT,CASSLQGFREKLFF
TRBJ2-7,14,TRBV12-3/TRBV12-4,TRBD1,NA,TGTGCCAGCTGGTCGGGACAGGGTCCCTACGAGCAGTACTTC,CASWSGQGPYEQYF
TRBJ2-3,15,TRBV12-3/TRBV12-4,NA,few,TGTGCCAGCAGTTTTTCTGCGGGGAGCACAGATACGCAGTATTTT,CASSFSAGSTDTQYF
TRBJ1-2,11,TRBV29-1,TRBD1,few,TGCAGCGTTCAGGACAGGCAGGGCTACACCTTC,CSVQDRQGYTF
TRBJ1-1,14,TRBV9,NA,NA,TGTGCCAGCAGCGCCATATCAGAGAACACTGAAGCTTTCTTT,CASSAISENTEAFF
TRBJ2-5,14,TRBV21-1,NA,NA,TGTGCCAGCAGCAAAGAGGGGGAGGCGAATGAGCAGTACTTC,CASSKEGEANEQYF
TRBJ2-1,15,TRBV20-1,TRBD2,NA,TGCAGTGCTAGAGATCCGGGACTAGCGGTCAATGAGCAGTTCTTC,CSARDPGLAVNEQFF
TRBJ1-1,13,TRBV4-1,TRBD1,few,TGCGCCAGCAGCGGACAGGTTCTCACTGAAGCTTTCTTT,CASSGQVLTEAFF
TRBJ2-1,15,TRBV30,TRBD2,NA,TGTGCCTGGAGTGCGGGAGCGGGAGGGAGTGATGAGCAGTTCTTC,CAWSAGAGGSDEQFF